This T cell receptor (beta chain) comes out of a study of blood T cell repertoires in COVID-19. Looking at the study overall: PBMCs, B-cell-depleted T cells, or T cells provided the cDNA or gDNA that made up the material.

V was trimmed by 2 bases and J by 6 bases, leaving 18 bases between them. The CDR3 spans 16 residues. Germline V gene sequence: CDR1 SGHDT, CDR2 YYEEEE. Assay: immunoSEQ multiplex PCR; the TCRdb copy retains only in-frame clones and omits some. Of 250,000 or so clones listed, roughly 80% are singletons. The sample consisted of PBMCs or T cells enriched from blood (not recorded which). This receptor was taken from a man aged 60-69 years who had recovered from COVID-19. The gene calls are TRBV5-6 and TRBJ1-5; D gene uncertain. CDR3 sequence (DNA): TGTGCCAGCAGCTTACGGACCCCCCGAAGCGGTCAGCCCCAGCATTTT. Amino acids: CASSLRTPRSGQPQHF.